The subject of this entry is one TCR beta chain. This sample stems from a study of blood T cell repertoires in COVID-19. Assay used: immunoSEQ multiplex PCR; TCRdb lists only in-frame clones, some missing. Of about 480,000 clones listed, approximately 92% are singletons. With 4 bases removed from V and 1 base from J, the gap between germline ends came to 7 bases. From germline, CDR1 is SNHLY and CDR2 FYNNEI. The CDR3 runs 14 residues. Enrolment of Seattle patients took place during active infection, and they were followed longitudinally. This chain connects TRBV2 to TRBJ1-4, with unresolved D. Material for sequencing was peripheral blood. This receptor was identified in a man younger than 35 with COVID-19, enrolled during active disease. As DNA, the CDR3 is TGTGCCAGCAGTGGACAAAGAACTAATGAAAAACTGTTTTTT. The encoded protein is CASSGQRTNEKLFF.